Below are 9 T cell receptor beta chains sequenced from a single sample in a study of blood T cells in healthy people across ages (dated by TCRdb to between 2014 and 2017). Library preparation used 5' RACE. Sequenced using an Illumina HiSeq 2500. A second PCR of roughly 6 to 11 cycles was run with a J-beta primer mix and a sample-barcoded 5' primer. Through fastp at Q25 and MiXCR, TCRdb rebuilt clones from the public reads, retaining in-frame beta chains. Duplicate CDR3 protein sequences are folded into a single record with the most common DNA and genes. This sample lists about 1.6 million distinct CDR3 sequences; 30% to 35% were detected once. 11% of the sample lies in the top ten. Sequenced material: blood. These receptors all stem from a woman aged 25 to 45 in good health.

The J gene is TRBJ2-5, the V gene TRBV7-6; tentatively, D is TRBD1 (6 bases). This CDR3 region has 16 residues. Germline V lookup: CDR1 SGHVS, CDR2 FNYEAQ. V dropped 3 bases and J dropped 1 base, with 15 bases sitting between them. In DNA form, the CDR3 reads TGTGCCAGCAGCTTGACAGGCCTCCTTTCCCAAGAGACCCAGTACTTC. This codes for CASSLTGLLSQETQYF.

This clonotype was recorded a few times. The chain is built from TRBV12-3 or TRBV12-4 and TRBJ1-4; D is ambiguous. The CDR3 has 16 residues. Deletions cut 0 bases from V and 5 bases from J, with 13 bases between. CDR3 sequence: CASSLAYGEGNEKLFF. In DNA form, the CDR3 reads TGTGCCAGCAGTTTAGCTTATGGTGAGGGAAATGAAAAACTGTTTTTT.

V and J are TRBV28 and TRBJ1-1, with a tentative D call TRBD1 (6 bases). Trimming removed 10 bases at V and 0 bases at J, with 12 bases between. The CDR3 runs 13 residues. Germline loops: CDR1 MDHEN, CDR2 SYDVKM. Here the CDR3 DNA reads TGTGCCACCGAGGACAGCATGAACACTGAAGCTTTCTTT. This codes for CATEDSMNTEAFF.

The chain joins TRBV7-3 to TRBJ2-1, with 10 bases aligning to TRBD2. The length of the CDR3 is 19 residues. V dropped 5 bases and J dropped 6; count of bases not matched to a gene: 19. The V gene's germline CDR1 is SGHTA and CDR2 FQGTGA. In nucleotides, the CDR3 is TGTGCCAGCAGCCCAAGGGTCAGCGGGGGGGGACGGAGCCTCAATGAGCAGTTCTTC. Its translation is CASSPRVSGGGRSLNEQFF. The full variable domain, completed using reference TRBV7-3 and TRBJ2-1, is GAGVSQTPSNKVTEKGKYVELRCDPISGHTALYWYRQSLGQGPEFLIYFQGTGAADDSGLPNDRFFAVRPEGSVSTLKIQRTERGDSAVYLCASSPRVSGGGRSLNEQFFGPGTRLTVL.

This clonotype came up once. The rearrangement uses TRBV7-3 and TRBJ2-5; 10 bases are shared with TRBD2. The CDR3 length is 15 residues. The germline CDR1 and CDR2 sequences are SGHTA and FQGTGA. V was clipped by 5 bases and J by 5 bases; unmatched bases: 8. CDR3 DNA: TGTGCCAGCAGCCGTAGCGGGGGGCCTGGGGAGACCCAGTACTTC. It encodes CASSRSGGPGETQYF.

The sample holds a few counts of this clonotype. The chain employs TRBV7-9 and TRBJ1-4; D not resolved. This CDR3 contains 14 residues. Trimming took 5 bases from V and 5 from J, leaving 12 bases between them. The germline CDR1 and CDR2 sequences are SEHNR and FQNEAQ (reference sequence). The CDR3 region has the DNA TGTGCCAGCAGCCCAGCGGGCCAAAATGAAAAACTGTTTTTT. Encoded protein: CASSPAGQNEKLFF.

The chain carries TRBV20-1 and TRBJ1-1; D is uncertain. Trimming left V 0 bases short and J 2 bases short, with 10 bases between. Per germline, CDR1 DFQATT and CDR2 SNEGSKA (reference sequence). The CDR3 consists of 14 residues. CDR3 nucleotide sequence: TGCAGTGCTAGAGAGAGCAGCGGAAACACTGAAGCTTTCTTT. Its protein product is CSARESSGNTEAFF.

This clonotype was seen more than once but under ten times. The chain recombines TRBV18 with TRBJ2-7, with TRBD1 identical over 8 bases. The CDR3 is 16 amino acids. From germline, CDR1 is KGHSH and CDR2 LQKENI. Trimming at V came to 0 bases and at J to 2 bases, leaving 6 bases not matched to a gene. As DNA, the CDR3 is TGTGCCAGCTCACCACCGAACAGGGGGTTGACCTACGAGCAGTACTTC. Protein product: CASSPPNRGLTYEQYF.

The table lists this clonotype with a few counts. The CDR3, as DNA: TGCAGTGCTAGCACTAGCGGGAGGACCCAAGAGACCCAGTACTTC. Protein: CSASTSGRTQETQYF. The chain couples TRBV20-1 to TRBJ2-5; 12 nucleotides agree with TRBD2. The CDR3 is 15 residues long. CDR1 and CDR2 from the germline V gene are DFQATT and SNEGSKA (reference sequence). V lost 3 bases, J lost 1 base, and 3 bases stayed unmatched.